This entry concerns a single TCR beta chain. What antigen it recognizes has not been identified. One base away there is no much larger clone; base qualities are not given. CDR1 and CDR2 are read off the germline V gene (reference sequence) as SEHNR and FQNEAQ. The CDR3 sequence holds 12 residues, the cysteine and phenylalanine included. Kept here is only the CDR3 DNA, which spans 36 bases and is read in frame from base 1. V gives up 6 bases and J gives up 2 bases, and the segment between their germline ends measures 8 bases. The data originate from a study of shared clonotypes between healthy human individuals (dated by TCRdb to the early 2020s). Regarding the research as a whole: Two women and a few men aged 18 to 49 years were included in the cohort. For each donor, CD4 naive and CD4 memory were each given three plates, CD8 naive was given two plates, and CD8 memory was given one plate. Different laboratories and diverse techniques were used to prepare libraries and sequence TCR repertoires, to increase sequencing depth and limit assay-specific biases. Per donor, leukapheresis produced somewhere between about 0.9 and 10 billion PBMCs. To estimate repertoire size and how much clonotype sharing occurs between individuals, the study deeply sequenced the blood TCR repertoires of five healthy adults. On the study overall, not on this receptor specifically: Because the study included only a small number of donors, the genetic and exposure-history diversity represented was limited. Rarefaction of sorted-subset datasets indicated incomplete sequencing despite the large sequencing depth. Across a few donors, approximately 5% of naive CD4, 3.5% of naive CD8, roughly 2.3% of memory CD4, and 0.4% to 0.45% of memory CD8 clonotypes were shared. Naive subsets generally had larger estimated clonotype richness than memory subsets. Pairwise subsampling led to the expectation that sequencing depth would affect the degree of clonotype sharing among donors. Sampling was restricted to blood, and TCR repertoires in tissue are likely to differ from TCR repertoires in blood. Higher generation probabilities were observed for clonotypes shared by all four sorted-subset donors than for non-shared clonotypes.

CD8 naive samples were obtained by positive selection for CCR7 among CD45RO-negative cells, yielding a CD45RA+CCR7+ population from which TemRA cells were excluded. Donors were healthy HIV-negative adults with no recently reported acute infections or vaccinations. Only Caucasian adults living in Nashville, Tennessee, USA were represented among the donors. After blood collection by leukapheresis, PBMCs were isolated using Ficoll-Histopaque density gradient centrifugation and then cryopreserved in the vapor phase of liquid nitrogen. Analytical flow cytometry was used to check the purity and quantity of each magnetically sorted T cell population. Genomic DNA was isolated from each sorted fraction and quantified by UV absorbance on a Nanodrop 2000c. Using the deep immunoSEQ assay, TCR CDR3 regions were amplified from genomic DNA by multiplex PCR. Genomic DNA extracted from each cell subset was distributed evenly over all wells of several immunoSEQ 96-well plates, and each plate served as one replicate. For sorted subsets, each replicate PCR was loaded with 200 ng genomic DNA, equivalent to about 33,000 T cell genomes. Purified libraries were quantified with a Qubit 3.0 fluorometer, sized on a Bioanalyzer 2100, and re-quantified with the KAPA Library Quantification kit. Every immunoSEQ 96-well plate was sequenced on a dedicated single-read 150-cycle Illumina NextSeq 550 flow cell. Concerning the study's data processing: Because the immunoSEQ output held only junctional sequences and lacked quality scores, the filtering could not match the filtering applied to full-length reads. To assign V/J genes and CDR3, sequences were annotated against IMGT germline references using PyIR, a Python wrapper for IgBLAST v1.9. Any read was removed if the V/J assignment was weak (E-value above 1e-6), the CDR3 was missing, or the read contained stop codons, out-of-frame junctions, or ambiguous translated residues. V3J clonotypes were defined as sequences sharing the same inferred V gene, J gene, and CDR3 amino acid sequence. To compute the percentage overlap between repertoires, the number of shared unique clonotypes was divided by the size of the smaller repertoire. Richness of each repertoire was evaluated using RTK rarefaction, the Chao1 estimator, and Recon v2.1 estimates of unobserved clonotypes. Generation probabilities were computed with OLGA for all TCRbeta clonotypes obtained by the gDNA method from four donors. Drawn from immuneACCESS, this table holds only the in-frame rearrangements with V and J called that TCRdb kept. Clones are partly lost; checked studies trace under half to an unresolved V gene and leave the rest unexplained. The V and J calls and the clone size are those of that table, but D and trimming were determined from the DNA. The sample has around 600,000 clones on record, about 98% of them singletons. The top ten clonotypes cover 0.3% of the sample.

The V and J genes are TRBV7-9 and TRBJ2-7; matching of 5 bases hints at TRBD1 as the D gene. The sequence came from a young man in good health. Source material: naive CD8+ T cells sorted from blood. Explained via the paper, the cell subset or site label denotes: CD45RA+CCR7+. The bases read TGTGCCAGCAGTACAGGAGCCTACGAGCAGTACTTC. This codes for CASSTGAYEQYF.